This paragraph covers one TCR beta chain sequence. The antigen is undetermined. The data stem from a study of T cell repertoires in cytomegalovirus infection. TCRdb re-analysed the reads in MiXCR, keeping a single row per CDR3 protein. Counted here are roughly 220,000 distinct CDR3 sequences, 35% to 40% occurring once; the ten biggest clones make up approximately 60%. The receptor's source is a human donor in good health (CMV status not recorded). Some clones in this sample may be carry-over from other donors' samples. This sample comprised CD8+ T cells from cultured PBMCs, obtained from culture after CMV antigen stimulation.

DNA of the CDR3: TGTGCCAGCAGCTTTAATATACAAGAGACCCAGTACTTC. This codes for CASSFNIQETQYF. J is TRBJ2-5 and V is TRBV7-3; no clear D. In germline, CDR1 is SGHTA, CDR2 FQGTGA. The CDR3 loop spans 13 amino acids. V was shortened by 3 bases and J by 2 bases, with 7 bases between the two germline ends.